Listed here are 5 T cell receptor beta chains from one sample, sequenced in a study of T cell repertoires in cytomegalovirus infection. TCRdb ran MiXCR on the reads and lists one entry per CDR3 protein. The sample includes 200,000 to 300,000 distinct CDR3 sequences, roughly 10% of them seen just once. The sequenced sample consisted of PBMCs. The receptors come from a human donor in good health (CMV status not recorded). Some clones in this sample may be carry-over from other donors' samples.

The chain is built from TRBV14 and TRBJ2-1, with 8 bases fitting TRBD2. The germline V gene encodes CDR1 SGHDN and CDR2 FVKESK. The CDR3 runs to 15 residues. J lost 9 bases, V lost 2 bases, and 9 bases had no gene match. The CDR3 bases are TGTGCCAGCAGCCAACCCGGACTAGCTATATTTGAGCAGTTCTTC. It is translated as CASSQPGLAIFEQFF.

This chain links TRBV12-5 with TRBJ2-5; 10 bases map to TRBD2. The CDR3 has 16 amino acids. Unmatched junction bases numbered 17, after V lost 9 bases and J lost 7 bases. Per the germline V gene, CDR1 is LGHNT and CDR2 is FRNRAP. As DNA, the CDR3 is TGTGCTAGCGGGGACGGGCCGGGACTAGCGCCTGGGACCCAGTACTTC. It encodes CASGDGPGLAPGTQYF.

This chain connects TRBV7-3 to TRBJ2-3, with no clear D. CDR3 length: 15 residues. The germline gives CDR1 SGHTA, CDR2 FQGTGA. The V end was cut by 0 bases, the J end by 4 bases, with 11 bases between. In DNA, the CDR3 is TGTGCCAGCAGCTTAACAAGGAGCGCGGCAGATACGCAGTATTTT. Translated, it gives CASSLTRSAADTQYF.

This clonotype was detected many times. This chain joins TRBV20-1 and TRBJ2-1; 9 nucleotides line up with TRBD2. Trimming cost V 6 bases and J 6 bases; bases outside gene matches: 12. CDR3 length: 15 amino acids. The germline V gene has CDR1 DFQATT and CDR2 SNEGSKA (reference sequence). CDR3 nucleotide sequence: TGCAGTGCCCACTCCACTAGGCGGGAGGGCAATGAGCAGTTCTTC. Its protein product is CSAHSTRREGNEQFF.

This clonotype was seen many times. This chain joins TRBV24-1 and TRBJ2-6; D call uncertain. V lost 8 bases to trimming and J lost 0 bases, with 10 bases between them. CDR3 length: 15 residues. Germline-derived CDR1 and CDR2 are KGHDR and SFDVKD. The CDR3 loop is CATNGRNSGANVLTF. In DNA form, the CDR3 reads TGTGCCACCAATGGGCGGAACTCTGGGGCCAACGTCCTGACTTTC.